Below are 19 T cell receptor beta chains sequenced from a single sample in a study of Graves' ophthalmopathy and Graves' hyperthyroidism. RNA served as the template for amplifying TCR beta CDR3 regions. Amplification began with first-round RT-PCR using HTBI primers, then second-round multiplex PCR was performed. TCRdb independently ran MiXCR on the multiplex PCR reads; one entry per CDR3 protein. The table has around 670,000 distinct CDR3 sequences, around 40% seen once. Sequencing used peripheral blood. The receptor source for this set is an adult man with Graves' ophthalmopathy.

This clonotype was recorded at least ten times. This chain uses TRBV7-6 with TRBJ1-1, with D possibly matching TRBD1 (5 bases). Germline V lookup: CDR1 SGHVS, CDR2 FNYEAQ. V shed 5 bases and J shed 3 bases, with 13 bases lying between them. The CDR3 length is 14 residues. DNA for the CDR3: TGTGCCAGCAGCCCGCTGGGGGTGCACACTGAAGCTTTCTTT. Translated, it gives CASSPLGVHTEAFF.

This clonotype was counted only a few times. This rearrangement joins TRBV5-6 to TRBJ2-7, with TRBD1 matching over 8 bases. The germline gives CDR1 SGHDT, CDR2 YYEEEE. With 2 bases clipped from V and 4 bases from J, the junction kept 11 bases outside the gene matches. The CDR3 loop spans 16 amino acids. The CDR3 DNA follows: TGTGCCAGCAGCTTAACCCGGACAGGGCTCGTGTACGAGCAGTACTTC. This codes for CASSLTRTGLVYEQYF.

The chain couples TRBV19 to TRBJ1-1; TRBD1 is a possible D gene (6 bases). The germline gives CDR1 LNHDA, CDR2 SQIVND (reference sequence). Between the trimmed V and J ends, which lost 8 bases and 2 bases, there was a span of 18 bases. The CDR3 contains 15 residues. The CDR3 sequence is CASRTGGRGNTEAFF. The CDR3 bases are TGTGCCAGTCGAACTGGGGGCAGGGGCAACACTGAAGCTTTCTTT.

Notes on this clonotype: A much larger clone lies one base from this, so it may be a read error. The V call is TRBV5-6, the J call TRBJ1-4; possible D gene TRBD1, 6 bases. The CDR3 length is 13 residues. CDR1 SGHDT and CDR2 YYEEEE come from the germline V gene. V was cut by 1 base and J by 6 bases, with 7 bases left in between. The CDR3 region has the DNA TGTGCCAGCAGCTTGAGGACAGATGAAAAACTGTTTTTT. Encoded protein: CASSLRTDEKLFF.

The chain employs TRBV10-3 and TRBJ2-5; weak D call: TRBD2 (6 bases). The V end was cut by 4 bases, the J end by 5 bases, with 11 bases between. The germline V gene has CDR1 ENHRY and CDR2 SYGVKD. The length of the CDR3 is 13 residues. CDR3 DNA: TGTGCCATCAGTGTGGGCGGGGAGGAGACCCAGTACTTC. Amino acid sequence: CAISVGGEETQYF.

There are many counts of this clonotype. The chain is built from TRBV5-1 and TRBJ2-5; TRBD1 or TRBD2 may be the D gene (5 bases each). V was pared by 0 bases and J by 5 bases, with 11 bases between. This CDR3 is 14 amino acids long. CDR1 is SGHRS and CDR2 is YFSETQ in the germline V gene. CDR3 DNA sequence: TGCGCCAGCAGCTTGGCAGGGACCCGGGAGACCCAGTACTTC. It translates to CASSLAGTRETQYF.

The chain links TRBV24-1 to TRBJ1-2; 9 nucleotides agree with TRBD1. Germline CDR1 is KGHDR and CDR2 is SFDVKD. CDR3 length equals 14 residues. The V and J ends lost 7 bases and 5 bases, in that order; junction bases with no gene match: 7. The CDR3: CATSSPGQGYGYTF. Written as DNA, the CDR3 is TGTGCCACCAGCAGCCCTGGACAGGGGTATGGCTACACCTTC.

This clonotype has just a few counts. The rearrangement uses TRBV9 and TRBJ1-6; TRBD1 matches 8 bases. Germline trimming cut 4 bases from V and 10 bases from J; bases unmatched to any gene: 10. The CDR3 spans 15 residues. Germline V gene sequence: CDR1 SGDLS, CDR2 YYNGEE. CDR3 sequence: CASSQGGQGRSPLHF. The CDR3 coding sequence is TGTGCCAGCAGCCAAGGAGGACAGGGAAGGTCACCCCTCCACTTT.

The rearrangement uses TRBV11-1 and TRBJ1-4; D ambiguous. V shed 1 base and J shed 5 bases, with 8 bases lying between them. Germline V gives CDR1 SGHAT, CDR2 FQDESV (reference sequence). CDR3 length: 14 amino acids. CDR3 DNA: TGTGCCAGCAGCTTAGGACACCCCAATGAAAAACTGTTTTTT. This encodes CASSLGHPNEKLFF.

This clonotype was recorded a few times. The CDR3, as DNA: TGTGCCAGCAGTTTCTTCACCGACGGAGCGGCTGAAGCTTTCTTT. It translates to CASSFFTDGAAEAFF. The chain couples TRBV25-1 to TRBJ1-1; D is unresolved. Germline V gives CDR1 MGHDK, CDR2 SYGVNS. This CDR3 spans 15 amino acids. V lost 5 bases, J lost 6 bases, and 19 bases lay in between.

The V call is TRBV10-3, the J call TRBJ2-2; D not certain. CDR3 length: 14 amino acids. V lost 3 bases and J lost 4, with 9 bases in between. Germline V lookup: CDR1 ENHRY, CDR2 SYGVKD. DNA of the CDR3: TGTGCCATCAGTGACGCAACGGGCACCGGGGAGCTGTTTTTT. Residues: CAISDATGTGELFF.

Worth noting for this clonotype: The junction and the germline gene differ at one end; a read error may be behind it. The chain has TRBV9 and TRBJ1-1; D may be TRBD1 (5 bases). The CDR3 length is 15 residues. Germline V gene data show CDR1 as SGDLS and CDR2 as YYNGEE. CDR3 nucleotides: TGTGCCAGCAGCGTGGGGGGGAGTTTGAACGCTGAAGCTTTCTTT. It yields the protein CASSVGGSLNAEAFF.

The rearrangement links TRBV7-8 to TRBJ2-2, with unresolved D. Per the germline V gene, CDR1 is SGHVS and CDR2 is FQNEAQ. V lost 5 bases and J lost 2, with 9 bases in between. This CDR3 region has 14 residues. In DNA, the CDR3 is TGTGCCAGCAGCGAAGCAAGAAACACCGGGGAGCTGTTTTTT. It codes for CASSEARNTGELFF.

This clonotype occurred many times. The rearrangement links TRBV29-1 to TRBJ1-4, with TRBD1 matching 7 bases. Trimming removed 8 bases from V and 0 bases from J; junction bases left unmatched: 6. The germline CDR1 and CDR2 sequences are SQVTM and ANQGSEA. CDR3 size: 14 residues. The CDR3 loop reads CSIGQDATNEKLFF. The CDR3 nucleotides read TGCAGCATCGGACAGGACGCAACTAATGAAAAACTGTTTTTT.

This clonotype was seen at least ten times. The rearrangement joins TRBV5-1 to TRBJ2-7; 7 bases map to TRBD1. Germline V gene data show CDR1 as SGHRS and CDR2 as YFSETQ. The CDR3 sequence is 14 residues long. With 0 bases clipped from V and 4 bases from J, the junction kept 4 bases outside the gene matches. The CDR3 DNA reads TGCGCCAGCAGCTTGGAAGGGGGCACTTACGAGCAGTACTTC. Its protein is CASSLEGGTYEQYF. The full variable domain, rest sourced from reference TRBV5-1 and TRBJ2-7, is KAGVTQTPRYLIKTRGQQVTLSCSPISGHRSVSWYQQTPGQGLQFLFEYFSETQRNKGNFPGRFSGRQFSNSRSEMNVSTLELGDSALYLCASSLEGGTYEQYFGPGTRLTVT.

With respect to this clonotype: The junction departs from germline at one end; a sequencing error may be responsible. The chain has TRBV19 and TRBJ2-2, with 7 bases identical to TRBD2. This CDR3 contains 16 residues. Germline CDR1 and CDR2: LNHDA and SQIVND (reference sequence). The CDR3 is CASSMLGGTNTGELYF. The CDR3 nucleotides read TGTGCCAGTAGTATGTTGGGGGGGACGAACACCGGGGAGCTGTACTTC.

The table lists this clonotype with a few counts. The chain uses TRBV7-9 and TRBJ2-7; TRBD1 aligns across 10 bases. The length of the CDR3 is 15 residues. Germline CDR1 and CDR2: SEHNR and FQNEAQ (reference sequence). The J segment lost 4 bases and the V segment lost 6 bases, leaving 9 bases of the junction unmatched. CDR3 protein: CASRQTGGPRYEQYF. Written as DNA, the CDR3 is TGTGCCAGCAGACAGACAGGGGGCCCAAGATACGAGCAGTACTTC.

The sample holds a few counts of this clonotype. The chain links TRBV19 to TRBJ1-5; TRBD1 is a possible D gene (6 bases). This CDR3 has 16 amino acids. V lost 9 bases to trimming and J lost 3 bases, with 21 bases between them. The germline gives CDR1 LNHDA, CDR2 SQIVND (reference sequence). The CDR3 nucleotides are TGTGCCAGCGAAGCACAAATACAGGGCTTCAATCAGCCCCAGCATTTT. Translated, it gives CASEAQIQGFNQPQHF. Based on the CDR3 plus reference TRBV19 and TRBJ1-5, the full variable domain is DGGITQSPKYLFRKEGQNVTLSCEQNLNHDAMYWYRQDPGQGLRLIYYSQIVNDFQKGDIAEGYSVSREKKESFPLTVTSAQKNPTAFYLCASEAQIQGFNQPQHFGDGTRLSIL.

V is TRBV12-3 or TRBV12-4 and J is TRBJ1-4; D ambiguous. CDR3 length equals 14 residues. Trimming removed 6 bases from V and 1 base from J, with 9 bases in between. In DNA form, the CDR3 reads TGTGCCAGCAGCTTGAAGAGAACTAATGAAAAACTGTTTTTT. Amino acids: CASSLKRTNEKLFF.